This entry features one T cell receptor (beta chain) sequence. The sample comes from a study of T-cell memory formation after mild COVID-19. A single record per CDR3 protein comes from TCRdb applying MiXCR to the 5' RACE reads. Found here are roughly 130,000 distinct CDR3 sequences, about 6.5% of them singletons; the top ten hold 2% to 2.5%. This CDR3 comprises 17 residues. With V trimmed by 4 bases and J by 0 bases, 6 bases remained unmatched. CDR1 MGHRA and CDR2 YSYEKL come from the germline V gene. This chain links TRBV4-1 with TRBJ1-5, with 10 bases identical to TRBD1. The sample consisted of PBMCs or a T cell subset sorted from them (not recorded which). This clonotype was sampled from an adult woman who had mild COVID-19 (a few samples of this study predate the infection). Cell type and time point are not known. CDR3 residues: CASSRTGQGDSNQPQHF. CDR3 DNA sequence: TGCGCCAGCAGCCGGACTGGACAGGGGGATAGCAATCAGCCCCAGCATTTT.